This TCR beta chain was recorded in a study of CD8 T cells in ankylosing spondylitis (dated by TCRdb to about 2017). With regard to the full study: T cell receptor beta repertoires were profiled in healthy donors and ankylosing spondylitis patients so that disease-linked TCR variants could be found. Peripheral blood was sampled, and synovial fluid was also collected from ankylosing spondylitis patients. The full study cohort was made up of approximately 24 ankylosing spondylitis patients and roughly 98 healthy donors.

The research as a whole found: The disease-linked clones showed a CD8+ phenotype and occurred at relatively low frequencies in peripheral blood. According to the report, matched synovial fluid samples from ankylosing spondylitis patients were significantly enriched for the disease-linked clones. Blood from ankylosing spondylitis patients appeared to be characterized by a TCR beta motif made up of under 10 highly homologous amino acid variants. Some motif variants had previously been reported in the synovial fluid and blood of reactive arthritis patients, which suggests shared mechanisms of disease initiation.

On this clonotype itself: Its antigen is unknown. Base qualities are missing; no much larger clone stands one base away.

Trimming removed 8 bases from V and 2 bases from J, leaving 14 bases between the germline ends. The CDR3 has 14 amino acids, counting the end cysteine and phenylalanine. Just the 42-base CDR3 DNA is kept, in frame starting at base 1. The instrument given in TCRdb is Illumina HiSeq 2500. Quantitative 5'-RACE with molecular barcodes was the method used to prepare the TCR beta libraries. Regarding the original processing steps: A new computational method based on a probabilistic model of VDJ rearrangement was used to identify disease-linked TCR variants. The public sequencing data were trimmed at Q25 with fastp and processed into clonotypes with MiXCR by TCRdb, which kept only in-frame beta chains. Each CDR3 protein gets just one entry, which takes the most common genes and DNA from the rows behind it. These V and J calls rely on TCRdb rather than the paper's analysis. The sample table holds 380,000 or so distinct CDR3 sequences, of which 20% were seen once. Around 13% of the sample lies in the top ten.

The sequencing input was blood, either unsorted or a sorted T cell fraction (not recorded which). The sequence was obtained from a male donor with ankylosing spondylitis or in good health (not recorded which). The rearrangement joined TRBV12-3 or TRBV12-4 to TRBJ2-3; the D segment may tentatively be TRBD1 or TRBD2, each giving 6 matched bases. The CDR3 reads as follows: CASGGDILTDTQYF. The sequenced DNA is TGTGCCAGCGGAGGGGACATCCTCACAGATACGCAGTATTTT.